This TCR beta chain was captured in a study of cytomegalovirus exposure and HLA in healthy donors. Regarding the study as a whole: Reports credit the classifier with highly specific, highly sensitive diagnosis of cytomegalovirus status.

Both 60 Vbeta primers and 13 Jbeta primers went into the PCR. Some clones are missing from TCRdb's copy, which holds only in-frame ones; the method was immunoSEQ multiplex PCR. The sample has 90,000 or so clones; around 79% are singletons. V dropped 5 bases and J dropped 1; count of bases not matched to a gene: 1. Germline assignment: CDR1 MDHEN and CDR2 SYDVKM. The CDR3 loop spans 14 amino acids. When sampled, the donors appeared nominally healthy, though they likely had unrecorded immune exposures. As to this clone: The antigen remains unidentified. At the DNA level, this CDR3 is encoded by other sequences in the same sample as well.

This TCR was sampled from a female donor in good health and CMV-seronegative. Sequencing input: PBMCs. The chain has TRBV28 and TRBJ2-3, with 9 bases lining up with TRBD2. The CDR3 sequence: CASSVAGGTDTQYF. The CDR3 nucleotides read TGTGCCAGCAGTGTAGCGGGGGGCACAGATACGCAGTATTTT.